The 26 T cell receptor beta chains in this list originate from one sample, sequenced in a study of blood T cell repertoires in COVID-19. The assay was immunoSEQ multiplex PCR, and TCRdb's table has in-frame clones only and misses some. The sample has around 170,000 clones; roughly four fifths are singletons. Specimen: peripheral blood. The receptors originated from a woman aged 40 to 50 with acute or convalescent COVID-19.

The chain links TRBV5-1 to TRBJ1-4; no clear D. Germline lookup yields CDR1 SGHRS and CDR2 YFSETQ. The CDR3 has 15 amino acids. V lost 0 bases, J lost 8 bases, and 14 bases lay in between. In nucleotides, the CDR3 is TGCGCCAGCAGCTTGGGCGGGCGGGAAGCCGAAAAACTGTTTTTT. Protein sequence: CASSLGGREAEKLFF. Full variable domain (missing parts from reference TRBV5-1 and TRBJ1-4): KAGVTQTPRYLIKTRGQQVTLSCSPISGHRSVSWYQQTPGQGLQFLFEYFSETQRNKGNFPGRFSGRQFSNSRSEMNVSTLELGDSALYLCASSLGGREAEKLFFGSGTQLSVL.

The V and J genes are TRBV30 and TRBJ1-1; no firm D call. The ends were cut back, 1 base at V and 0 bases at J, with 6 bases in the middle. This CDR3 is built from 13 residues. CDR1 and CDR2 (germline): GTSNPN, SVGIG (reference sequence). The CDR3 loop reads CAWSAGLNTEAFF. The CDR3 DNA reads as TGTGCCTGGAGTGCCGGTCTGAACACTGAAGCTTTCTTT.

V and J are TRBV24-1 and TRBJ1-5, with D unresolved. Trimming cost V 5 bases and J 5 bases, with 9 bases left between them. The CDR3 contains 13 residues. Germline V gene sequence: CDR1 KGHDR, CDR2 SFDVKD. CDR3 in DNA: TGTGCCACCAGTGGCAGTCCTTATCAGCCCCAGCATTTT. Translating it yields CATSGSPYQPQHF.

V and J are TRBV7-2 and TRBJ2-2; the D gene is possibly TRBD2 (6 bases). CDR1 and CDR2 (germline): SGHTA, FQGNSA. V gave up 1 base and J gave up 8 bases, with 17 bases separating them. The CDR3 extends over 16 amino acids. The CDR3 loop is CASSLGTITLGGELFF. DNA of the CDR3: TGTGCCAGCAGCTTAGGGACTATCACGCTCGGTGGGGAGCTGTTTTTT.

The gene calls are TRBV4-2 and TRBJ2-3; 10 bases line up with TRBD2. Trimming cost V 0 bases and J 4 bases; bases outside gene matches: 1. CDR1 is LGHNA and CDR2 is YNFKEQ in the germline V gene. The CDR3 covers 15 residues. CDR3 DNA sequence: TGTGCCAGCAGCCAAGAAGCGGGGGGGCCAGATACGCAGTATTTT. Amino acids: CASSQEAGGPDTQYF.

The rearrangement links TRBV7-9 to TRBJ2-5, with 8 bases lining up with TRBD1. CDR3 length equals 14 residues. V shed 3 bases and J 5 bases; nucleotides not matched to a gene: 5. CDR1 is SEHNR, CDR2 FQNEAQ, per germline (reference sequence). CDR3 bases: TGTGCCAGCAGCTTTCAGGGGGCTAGGGAGACCCAGTACTTC. Its protein product is CASSFQGARETQYF.

The chain combines TRBV7-8 with TRBJ2-3, with 8 positions matching TRBD2. CDR1 is SGHVS and CDR2 is FQNEAQ in the germline V gene. The J segment lost 0 bases and the V segment lost 4 bases, leaving 6 bases of the junction unmatched. There are 16 residues in the CDR3. The CDR3 region has the DNA TGTGCCAGCAGCTCTACCGGGACTAGTAGCACAGATACGCAGTATTTT. Amino acid sequence: CASSSTGTSSTDTQYF.

The rearrangement uses TRBV6-5 and TRBJ2-7, with a weak D call TRBD1 (6 bases). Trimming took 5 bases from V and 2 from J, leaving 13 bases between them. Germline lookup yields CDR1 MNHEY and CDR2 SVGAGI. The CDR3 sequence is 14 residues long. The chain's CDR3 is CASSSPGHTYEQYF. The DNA for the CDR3 is TGTGCCAGCAGTAGCCCGGGACATACCTACGAGCAGTACTTC.

This chain uses TRBV7-6 with TRBJ1-2; the match to TRBD1 covers 10 bases. Germline assignment: CDR1 SGHVS and CDR2 FNYEAQ. CDR3 length: 14 amino acids. V lost 10 bases, J lost 8 bases, and 13 bases stayed unmatched. The CDR3 here is CATRTGTGVWGYTF. In DNA form, the CDR3 reads TGTGCCACCCGCACCGGGACAGGGGTTTGGGGCTACACCTTC.

This clone has only a few counts. The CDR3 DNA sequence: TGTGCCAGCAGTGACTCCTATCCAAGTGAAAAACTGTTTTTT. This encodes CASSDSYPSEKLFF. This chain links TRBV6-4 with TRBJ1-4; D not certain. V shed 0 bases and J shed 7 bases, with 9 bases lying between them. The CDR3 has 14 amino acids. In germline, CDR1 is MRHNA, CDR2 SNTAGT.

This chain joins TRBV7-2 and TRBJ2-6; 7 bases match TRBD1. Germline CDR1 is SGHTA and CDR2 is FQGNSA. J gave up 3 bases and V 5 bases, and 10 bases lay outside the gene matches. The CDR3 extends over 17 amino acids. The CDR3 DNA reads TGTGCCAGCAGCCTGCGGACAGGCGGTATTGGGGCCAACGTCCTGACTTTC. Encoded protein: CASSLRTGGIGANVLTF.

The chain recombines TRBV27 with TRBJ2-1, with 10 bases that match TRBD2. V dropped 5 bases and J dropped 6; count of bases not matched to a gene: 7. CDR1 and CDR2 (germline): MNHEY, SMNVEV (reference sequence). The CDR3 extends over 15 amino acids. The CDR3 DNA is TGTGCCAGCAGTACCATAGCGGGGGGTTTCAATGAGCAGTTCTTC. This gives the protein CASSTIAGGFNEQFF.

In its sample, this clone was seen once. The chain links TRBV4-1 to TRBJ2-5, with 8 positions matching TRBD2. CDR3 size: 22 residues. In germline, CDR1 is MGHRA, CDR2 YSYEKL. V gave up 0 bases and J gave up 5 bases; unmatched junction bases: 26. CDR3 nucleotides: TGCGCCAGCAGCCAAGACCAGGCGCTTCTCTGGACTAGCACAAGGGGGGGGGAGACCCAGTACTTC. It specifies CASSQDQALLWTSTRGGETQYF.

The gene calls are TRBV5-4 and TRBJ2-1, with 7 positions matching TRBD2. CDR3 length: 17 residues. Germline trimming cut 3 bases from V and 4 bases from J; bases unmatched to any gene: 13. The germline V gene has CDR1 SGHNT and CDR2 YYREEE (reference sequence). The CDR3 DNA is TGTGCCAGCAGCTCAAAGAAGCGGGGTGGGGATTACAATGAGCAGTTCTTC. This gives the protein CASSSKKRGGDYNEQFF.

This chain uses TRBV28 with TRBJ1-2, with D tentatively TRBD1 (6 bases). V dropped 7 bases and J dropped 5 bases, with 17 bases sitting between them. Per the germline V gene, CDR1 is MDHEN and CDR2 is SYDVKM. CDR3 size: 14 residues. The CDR3 DNA follows: TGTGCCAGCAACCCCGGAACAGGGTTTTATGGCTACACCTTC. This codes for CASNPGTGFYGYTF.

The V and J genes are TRBV5-5 and TRBJ1-1; maybe TRBD1 (6 bases). Trimming pared 4 bases from V and 2 bases from J, leaving 15 bases between. Germline assignment: CDR1 SGHKS and CDR2 YYEKEE (reference sequence). The CDR3 runs 15 residues. The CDR3 DNA is TGTGCCAGCAGCAGGGCAGGGGTCTATAACACTGAAGCTTTCTTT. It encodes CASSRAGVYNTEAFF. Complete variable domain (other parts from reference TRBV5-5 and TRBJ1-1): DAGVTQSPTHLIKTRGQQVTLRCSPISGHKSVSWYQQVLGQGPQFIFQYYEKEERGRGNFPDRFSARQFPNYSSELNVNALLLGDSALYLCASSRAGVYNTEAFFGQGTRLTVV.

The CDR3 spells CASSAPASISGYNSPLHF. The CDR3 DNA sequence: TGTGCCAGCAGTGCACCCGCAAGCATCTCAGGATATAATTCACCCCTCCACTTT. The chain carries TRBV6-1 and TRBJ1-6, with no clear D. The germline CDR1 and CDR2 sequences are MNHNS and SASEGT. V was pared by 4 bases and J by 4 bases, with 20 bases between. There are 18 residues in the CDR3.

This clone was seen only once. The CDR3, as DNA: TGTGCCAGCAGCCAAGCTCCGGGAGGCCACAATGAGCAGTTCTTC. Protein sequence: CASSQAPGGHNEQFF. This chain joins TRBV3-1 (or the pseudogene TRBV3-2) and TRBJ2-1, with 7 nucleotides matching TRBD2. The germline gives CDR1 LGHDT, CDR2 YNNKEL (reference sequence). V shed 1 base and J 5 bases; nucleotides not matched to a gene: 5. The CDR3 has 15 residues.

The CDR3 here is CAGPPKAGANYGYTF. CDR3 DNA sequence: TGTGCCGGTCCCCCCAAGGCAGGGGCTAACTATGGCTACACCTTC. This chain connects TRBV30 to TRBJ1-2; tentatively, D is TRBD1 (6 bases). Germline lookup yields CDR1 GTSNPN and CDR2 SVGIG (reference sequence). CDR3 size: 15 residues. V lost 8 bases and J 0 bases, leaving 19 bases between the germline ends.

This clone occurred many times. V and J are TRBV28 and TRBJ2-7, with D possibly TRBD2 on 7 matching bases. This CDR3 spans 14 amino acids. Germline lookup yields CDR1 MDHEN and CDR2 SYDVKM. Trimming removed 6 bases at V and 4 bases at J, with 16 bases between. The CDR3 region is CASRKRGGAYEQYF. The CDR3 DNA reads TGTGCCAGCAGAAAGAGAGGGGGGGCGTACGAGCAGTACTTC.

The CDR3 DNA reads as TGTGCCAGCAGTGAATGGAACACAGGCGCTGAAGCTTTCTTT. It yields the protein CASSEWNTGAEAFF. The chain has TRBV25-1 and TRBJ1-1; D is possibly TRBD1 (5 bases). Trimming removed 1 base from V and 6 bases from J, with 12 bases in between. The V gene's germline CDR1 is MGHDK and CDR2 SYGVNS. The CDR3 contains 14 residues.

The V call is TRBV6-1, the J call TRBJ1-5, with TRBD1 identical over 7 bases. With 1 base clipped from V and 3 bases from J, the junction kept 9 bases outside the gene matches. Germline V gene sequence: CDR1 MNHNS, CDR2 SASEGT. The CDR3 is 17 residues long. CDR3 sequence reads: CASSEGRGPYLNQPQHF. DNA of the CDR3: TGTGCCAGCAGTGAAGGGAGGGGGCCCTACCTCAATCAGCCCCAGCATTTT.

This clone occurred once. This chain connects TRBV19 to TRBJ1-5; unclear D gene. Trimming removed 6 bases from V and 3 bases from J, with 6 bases in between. CDR1 is LNHDA, CDR2 SQIVND, per germline (reference sequence). CDR3 length: 12 amino acids. Written as DNA, the CDR3 is TGTGCCAGTAGACAGAACAATCAGCCCCAGCATTTT. Translating gives CASRQNNQPQHF.

The chain has TRBV6-1 and TRBJ1-2; 7 bases align to TRBD1. Germline CDR1 reads MNHNS; CDR2 reads SASEGT. Losses at the gene ends were 1 base for V and 8 bases for J; bases not matched to a gene: 4. The CDR3 consists of 13 residues. CDR3 nucleotide sequence: TGTGCCAGCAGTGAAGAGGGGGCACGGGGCTACACCTTC. Translating it yields CASSEEGARGYTF.

The chain couples TRBV6-6 to TRBJ1-5; no reliable D call. V shed 6 bases and J shed 5 bases, with 11 bases lying between them. The CDR3 has 13 residues. The germline V gene has CDR1 MNHNY and CDR2 SVGAGI (reference sequence). The CDR3 sequence is CASSSTSYQPQHF. The CDR3 DNA reads TGTGCCAGCAGCTCCACTTCCTATCAGCCCCAGCATTTT.

This clone was seen a handful of times. The genes are TRBV9 and TRBJ2-3; a possible D gene is TRBD1 (5 bases). Trimming stripped 2 bases from V and 4 bases from J, with 11 bases between. Germline V CDR1 and CDR2: SGDLS, YYNGEE. The CDR3 has 14 amino acids. The CDR3 spells CASSVLGQADTQYF. CDR3 coding DNA: TGTGCCAGCAGCGTCCTGGGGCAAGCAGATACGCAGTATTTT.